This entry describes one T cell receptor (beta chain). Its cognate antigen is unknown. This entry is derived from a study of beta chain features in type 1 diabetes. Study-level findings and limits: All four CD4+ subsets of Type 1 diabetes patients contained TCRB CDR3s that were moderately but significantly shorter. Amplification by PCR could prefer shorter templates, with the same effect in patients and controls.

J was trimmed by 1 base and V by 5 bases; bases with no gene match: 8. The CDR3 is made up of 17 amino acids. The germline CDR1 and CDR2 sequences are PRHDT and FYEKMQ (reference sequence). The sequenced template was cDNA made from the entire isolated RNA. Repertoires were generated with immunoSEQ multiplex PCR, while TCRdb's copy carries only in-frame clones and drops some. The table has some 290,000 clones, roughly an eighth seen once. The material sequenced was naive CD4+ T cells from blood. The V and J genes are TRBV13 and TRBJ2-3; 11 bases match TRBD1. The clonotype comes from a man aged 30-40 years with type 1 diabetes. As DNA, the CDR3 is TGTGCCAGCAGCCTCGGACAGGGGGCGATTGGCACAGATACGCAGTATTTT. Encoded protein: CASSLGQGAIGTDTQYF. Full variable domain (remainder filled in from reference TRBV13 and TRBJ2-3): AAGVIQSPRHLIKEKRETATLKCYPIPRHDTVYWYQQGPGQDPQFLISFYEKMQSDKGSIPDRFSAQQFSDYHSELNMSSLELGDSALYFCASSLGQGAIGTDTQYFGPGTRLTVL.